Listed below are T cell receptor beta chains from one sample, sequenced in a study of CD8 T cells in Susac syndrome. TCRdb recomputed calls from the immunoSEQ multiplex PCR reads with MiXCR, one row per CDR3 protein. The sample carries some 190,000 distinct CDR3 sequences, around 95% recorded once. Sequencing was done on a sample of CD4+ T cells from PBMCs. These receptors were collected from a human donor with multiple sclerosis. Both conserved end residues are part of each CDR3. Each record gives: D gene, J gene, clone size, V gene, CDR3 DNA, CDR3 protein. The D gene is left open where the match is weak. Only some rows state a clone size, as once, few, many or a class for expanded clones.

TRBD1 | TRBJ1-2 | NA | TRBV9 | TGTGCCAGCAGCGTAGAGGACAGGGTGGATGGCTACACCTTC | CASSVEDRVDGYTF
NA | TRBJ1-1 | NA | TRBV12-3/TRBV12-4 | TGTGCCAGCATCCGATCGGGTAGCCAGAACACTGAAGCTTTCTTT | CASIRSGSQNTEAFF
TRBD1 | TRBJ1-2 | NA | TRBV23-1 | TGCGCCAGCAGTCAACCCCTTCGACAGGGACCTAACTATGGCTACACCTTC | CASSQPLRQGPNYGYTF
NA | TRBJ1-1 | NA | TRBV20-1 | TGCAGTGCTCCAAGAGTGGGGGGGCGCGTTGGAGCTTTCTTT | CSAPRVGGRVGAFF
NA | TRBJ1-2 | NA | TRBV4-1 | TGCGCCAGCAGCCAAGATAGTGCACGGAGCTGGGTCACCTTC | CASSQDSARSWVTF
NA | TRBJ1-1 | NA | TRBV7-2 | TGTGCCAGCAGCTTAGAAGGGACGACCGGAGCTTTCTTT | CASSLEGTTGAFF
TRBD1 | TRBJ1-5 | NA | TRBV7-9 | TGTGCCAGCAGCGACGAAGGGGGCTTTGAGCCCCAGCATTTT | CASSDEGGFEPQHF
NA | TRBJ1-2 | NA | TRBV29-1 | TGCAGCGTTGAAGATGGCAGGGCGGGCGGCTACACCTTC | CSVEDGRAGGYTF
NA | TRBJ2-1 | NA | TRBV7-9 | TGTGCCAGCAGCTTAGACGCCCCTTTAAACAATGAGCAGTTCTTC | CASSLDAPLNNEQFF
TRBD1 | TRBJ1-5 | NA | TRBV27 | TGTGCCAGCACTTGGACAGGACTGGAAACAGGGCTCAATCAGCCCCAGCATTTT | CASTWTGLETGLNQPQHF
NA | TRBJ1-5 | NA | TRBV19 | TGTGCCAGTAGTGTGGACAACTTTAGCAATCAGCCCCAGCATTTT | CASSVDNFSNQPQHF
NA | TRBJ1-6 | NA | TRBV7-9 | TGTGCCAGCAGCTTAGCAGGGGAAGGCAATTCACCCCTCCACTTT | CASSLAGEGNSPLHF
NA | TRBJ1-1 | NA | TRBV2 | TGTGCCAGCAAAGGGTGGGAAACTGAAGCTTTCTTT | CASKGWETEAFF
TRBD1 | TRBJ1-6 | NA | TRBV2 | TGTGCCAGCAGTGGATTCAGGACAGGGGGCGATTCACCCCTCCACTTT | CASSGFRTGGDSPLHF
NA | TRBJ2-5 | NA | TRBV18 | TGTGCCAGCTGCGAGGGTACGGATCAAGAGACCCAGTACTTC | CASCEGTDQETQYF
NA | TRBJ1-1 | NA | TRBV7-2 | TGTGCCAGCAACCCACAGAATTCGAACACTGAAGCTTTCTTT | CASNPQNSNTEAFF
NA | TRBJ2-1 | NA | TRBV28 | TGTGCCAGCCAGGGGGGCTCCTACAATGAGCAGTTCTTC | CASQGGSYNEQFF
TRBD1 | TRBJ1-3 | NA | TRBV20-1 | TGCAGTGCTAGAGCGCAGGGGGAGGACACCATATATTTT | CSARAQGEDTIYF
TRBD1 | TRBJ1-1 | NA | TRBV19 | TGTGCCAGTAGTATTATGTACAGGGGTTCGAACACTGAAGCTTTCTTT | CASSIMYRGSNTEAFF
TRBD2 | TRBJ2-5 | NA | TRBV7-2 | TGTGCCAGCAGCCGGACTAGCGGGGGCCCGGGGAGAACCCAGTACTTC | CASSRTSGGPGRTQYF
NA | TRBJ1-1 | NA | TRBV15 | TGTGCCACCAGCCGCGGTGGAGTCATGAACACTGAAGCTTTCTTT | CATSRGGVMNTEAFF
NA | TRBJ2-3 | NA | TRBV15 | TGTGCCACCAGCAGAGAGGGGACACGACTGACAGATACGCAGTATTTT | CATSREGTRLTDTQYF
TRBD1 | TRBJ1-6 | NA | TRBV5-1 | TGCGCCAGCAGCTTGGAGACAGGGGGAAATTCACCCCTCCACTTT | CASSLETGGNSPLHF
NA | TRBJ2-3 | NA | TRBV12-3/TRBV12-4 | TGTGCCAGCAGTTTAGGGGCCAGGGGAGTAGTGACAGATACGCAGTATTTT | CASSLGARGVVTDTQYF
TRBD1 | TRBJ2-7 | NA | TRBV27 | TGTGCCAGCACCCTACTCGCGACAGGGCGACAGGGCGAGCAGTACTTC | CASTLLATGRQGEQYF
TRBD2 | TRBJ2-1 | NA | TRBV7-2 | TGTGCCAGCAGCTCGAAACTAGCGGGGGGGCAACTCTTC | CASSSKLAGGQLF
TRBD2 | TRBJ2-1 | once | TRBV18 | TGTGCCAGCTCACCGTTGGGTCGACTAGCGGGGGACAATGAGCAGTTCTTC | CASSPLGRLAGDNEQFF
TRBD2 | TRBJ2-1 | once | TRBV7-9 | TGTGCCAGCAGCCCGGTGGGGGGGTTAGGGAATGAGCAGTTCTTC | CASSPVGGLGNEQFF
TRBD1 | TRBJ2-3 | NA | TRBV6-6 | TGTGCCAGCAGCGTAGGACAGGGGGCGGGAGATACGCAGTATTTT | CASSVGQGAGDTQYF
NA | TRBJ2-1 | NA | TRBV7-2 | TGTGCCAGCAGCCCGCCCTACACTGAGCAGTTCTTC | CASSPPYTEQFF
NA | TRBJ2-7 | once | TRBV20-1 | TGCAGTGCCGAACCCAGGGGACACTACGAGCAGTACTTC | CSAEPRGHYEQYF
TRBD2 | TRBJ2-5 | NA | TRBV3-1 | TGTGCCAGCAGCCATCGGCGGGGGGACCAGTACTTC | CASSHRRGDQYF
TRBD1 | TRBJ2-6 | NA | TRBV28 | TGTGCCAGCAACTCCCGGACAGGGGCATCGTCTGGGGCCAACGTCCTGACTTTC | CASNSRTGASSGANVLTF
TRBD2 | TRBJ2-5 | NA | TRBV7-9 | TGTGCCAGCAGAGTCGGGGGGGCGATGGAGACCCAGTACTTC | CASRVGGAMETQYF
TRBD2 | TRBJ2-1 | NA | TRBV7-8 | TGTGCCAGCAGCTTACTAGCGGGGGGGCCTGCCAATGAGCAGTTCTTC | CASSLLAGGPANEQFF
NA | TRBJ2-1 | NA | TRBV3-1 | TGTGCCAGCAGCCTTCAGCTACTAGCTGAGCAGTTCTTC | CASSLQLLAEQFF
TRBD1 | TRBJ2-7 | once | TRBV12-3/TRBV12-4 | TGTGCCAGCAGTTTTCGAGACAGGGACTACGAGCAGTACTTC | CASSFRDRDYEQYF
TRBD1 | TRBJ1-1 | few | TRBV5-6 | TGTGCCAGCAGCCTGGGACAGGGAGGCACTGAAGCTTTCTTT | CASSLGQGGTEAFF
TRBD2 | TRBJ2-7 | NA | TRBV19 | TGTGCCAGTAGTATGGGGACTAGCGGAAGGAGCTCCTACGAGCAGTACTTC | CASSMGTSGRSSYEQYF
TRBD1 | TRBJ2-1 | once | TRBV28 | TGTGCCAGCAGTTTTGGTCCCCCAGGGGGCTACAATGAGCAGTTCTTC | CASSFGPPGGYNEQFF
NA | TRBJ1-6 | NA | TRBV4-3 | TGCGCCAGCAGCCAAGATTCGCGGGCTTCACCCCTCCACTTT | CASSQDSRASPLHF
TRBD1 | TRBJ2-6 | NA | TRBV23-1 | TGCGCCAGCATACAGGGGGCTGCCTCTGGGGCCAACGTCCTGACTTTC | CASIQGAASGANVLTF
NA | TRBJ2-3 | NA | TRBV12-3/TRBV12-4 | TGTGCCAGCGTCCAGCGGTTTCGCACAGATACGCAGTATTTT | CASVQRFRTDTQYF
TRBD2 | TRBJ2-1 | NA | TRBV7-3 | TGTGCCAGCAGCTTAATAGCGGGGTCTTACAATGAGCAGTTCTTC | CASSLIAGSYNEQFF
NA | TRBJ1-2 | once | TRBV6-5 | TGTGCCAGCAGTCTTTGGCCATTAAACTATGGCTACACCTTC | CASSLWPLNYGYTF